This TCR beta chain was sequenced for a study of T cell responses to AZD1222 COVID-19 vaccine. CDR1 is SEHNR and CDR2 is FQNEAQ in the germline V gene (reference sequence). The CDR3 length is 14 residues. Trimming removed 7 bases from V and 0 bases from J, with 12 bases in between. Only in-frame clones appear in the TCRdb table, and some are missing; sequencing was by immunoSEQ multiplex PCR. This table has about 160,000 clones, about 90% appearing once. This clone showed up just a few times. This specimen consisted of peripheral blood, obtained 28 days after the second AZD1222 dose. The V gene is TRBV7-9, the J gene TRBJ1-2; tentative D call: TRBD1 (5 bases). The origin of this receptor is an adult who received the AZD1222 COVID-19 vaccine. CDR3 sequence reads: CASTRDRTNYGYTF. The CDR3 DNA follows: TGTGCCAGCACACGCGACAGAACTAACTATGGCTACACCTTC.